The T cell receptor (beta chain) under discussion was sequenced for a study of technical replicates of blood from a few donors (dated by TCRdb to the late 2010s). Relative to germline, V is 1 base shorter and J is 5 bases shorter, with 6 bases between their ends. Per the germline V gene, MNHNS is the CDR1 and SASEGT is the CDR2. Including cysteine and phenylalanine, the CDR3 has 13 amino acids. This entry keeps only the CDR3 DNA: 39 bases, framed from base 1. Details on this clone: Its antigen target is currently unknown. The record has no base qualities; no much larger clone is one base away.

Preparation of the library involved the immunoSEQ multiplex PCR assay. The table was pulled from immuneACCESS by TCRdb, which kept in-frame rearrangements only. Such tables lose some clones; where checked, under half of the loss comes from unresolved V genes, and the rest has no known cause. This sample gives more than 45,000 clones in total; around 92% of them show up just once. Approximately 3.9% of the sample comes from the top ten. The TCR was taken from a human donor in good health. Some clones in this sample may be carry-over from other donors' samples. The specimen was PBMCs. The chain employs TRBV6-1 and TRBJ2-1, with no D gene named confidently. The nucleotide sequence reads TGTGCCAGCAGTGAAGACAGTCACAATGAGCAGTTCTTC. Its amino acids are CASSEDSHNEQFF.